The rows below give T cell receptor beta chains drawn from one sample of a study of blood T cell repertoires in COVID-19. Clones were sequenced by immunoSEQ multiplex PCR, and TCRdb holds only the in-frame ones, with some missing. The sample contains approximately 270,000 clones, roughly 90% of which appear only once. The sample comprised PBMCs or T cells enriched from blood (not recorded which). The receptors originated from a middle-aged man who had been exposed to COVID-19. CDR3s include the opening cysteine and the closing phenylalanine or tryptophan. Each record gives: clone size, J gene, D gene, V gene, CDR3 DNA, CDR3 protein. A D gene is named only where the DNA matches it firmly. Some rows mark clone size as missing; the rest say once, few, many or name a class of expanded clone.

>-|TRBJ2-7|TRBD1|TRBV28
TGTGCCAGCAGTCCAGGGGGCGAGCAGTACTTC
CASSPGGEQYF
>once|TRBJ2-3|-|TRBV28
TGTGCCAGCAGCCCATACTCCGGGACATGGGATACGCAGTATTTT
CASSPYSGTWDTQYF
>-|TRBJ1-5|TRBD1|TRBV4-3
TGCGCCAGCAGCCAAGCCGGGACAGGGGGTCAGCCCCAGCATTTT
CASSQAGTGGQPQHF
>-|TRBJ2-3|-|TRBV5-4
TGTGCCAGCAGCTTGGGGGGGCCGGGCACAGATACGCAGTATTTT
CASSLGGPGTDTQYF
>-|TRBJ2-2|-|TRBV5-1
TGCGCCAGCAGCTCACAGGGTGTGGTAACCGGGGAGCTGTTTTTT
CASSSQGVVTGELFF
>-|TRBJ2-3|-|TRBV7-9
TGTGCCAGCAGCCGGACAGCTAGCACAGATACGCAGTATTTT
CASSRTASTDTQYF
>-|TRBJ2-3|TRBD2|TRBV11-2
TGTGCCAGCAGCTTAGGAACTAGCGGGAGCACAGATACGCAGTATTTT
CASSLGTSGSTDTQYF
>-|TRBJ2-7|TRBD2|TRBV30
TGTGCCTGGAGACCAGCGGGAGCCAGAGAGCAGTACTTC
CAWRPAGAREQYF
>-|TRBJ2-2|-|TRBV24-1
TGTGCCACCAGTGGACAGACGTACACCGGGGAGCTGTTTTTT
CATSGQTYTGELFF
>-|TRBJ1-3|-|TRBV30
TGTGCCTGGAGTAAAGCGGGACGGCTGACTGGAAACACCATATATTTT
CAWSKAGRLTGNTIYF
>once|TRBJ2-2|-|TRBV24-1
TGTGCCACCAGTGATTTGGCAGGAACCGGGGAGCTGTTTTTT
CATSDLAGTGELFF
>-|TRBJ2-7|-|TRBV28
TGTGCCAGCAGCCCTCGGACGGACAGCTCCTACGAGCAGTACTTC
CASSPRTDSSYEQYF
>-|TRBJ2-1|-|TRBV15
TGTGCCACCTCGGAGCGGGCAGACAATGAGCAGTTCTTC
CATSERADNEQFF
>-|TRBJ2-1|TRBD1|TRBV5-1
TGCGCCAGCAGAGAGGACAGGGTTTGGAACAATGAGCAGTTCTTC
CASREDRVWNNEQFF
>-|TRBJ2-1|-|TRBV7-2
TGTGCCAGCACCCTAGGAGACTCAAATTACAATGAGCAGTTCTTC
CASTLGDSNYNEQFF
>-|TRBJ1-3|-|TRBV19
TGTGCCAGTAGTGGAGGGATACCTGGAAACACCATATATTTT
CASSGGIPGNTIYF
>once|TRBJ2-6|-|TRBV28
TGTGCCAGCAGTCCCCTCGACAGAGCTACGCTTCTGGGGCCCAACGTCCTGACTTTC
CASSPLDRATLLGPNVLTF
>-|TRBJ1-1|-|TRBV6-2/TRBV6-3
TGTGCCAGCAGTTTCGGGGGATGGGTCACTGAAGCTTTCTTT
CASSFGGWVTEAFF
>once|TRBJ2-1|-|TRBV7-3
TGTGCCAGCAGCTTAAGGAGGGACTCCTACAATGAGCAGTTCTTC
CASSLRRDSYNEQFF
>-|TRBJ1-2|-|TRBV9
TGTGCCAGCAGCGTACAGGGCAGCAACTATGGCTACACCTTC
CASSVQGSNYGYTF
>-|TRBJ2-6|TRBD1|TRBV24-1
TGTGCCACCAGTGGTTACTCGGGGACAGGGGGGCCTGGGGCCAACGTCCTGACTTTC
CATSGYSGTGGPGANVLTF
>-|TRBJ2-3|TRBD2|TRBV9
TGTGCCAGCAGCACCGGGACTAGCGGGAGCACAGATACGCAGTATTTT
CASSTGTSGSTDTQYF
>-|TRBJ1-2|TRBD1|TRBV4-1
TGCGCCAGCAGCCGACAGGGGTTGGGTGGCTACACCTTC
CASSRQGLGGYTF
>-|TRBJ2-2|TRBD2|TRBV4-3
TGCGCCAGCAGCCACGCGGGAGGTGACACCGGGGAGCTGTTTTTT
CASSHAGGDTGELFF
>-|TRBJ1-6|TRBD1|TRBV2
TGTGCCAGCAGTAGAGGACAGGCGTCCTATAATTCACCCCTCCACTTT
CASSRGQASYNSPLHF
>-|TRBJ2-6|-|TRBV10-1
TGCGCCAGCAGTAAGGGGGCTGGGGCCAACGTCCTGACTTTC
CASSKGAGANVLTF
>once|TRBJ1-5|TRBD1|TRBV10-1
TGCGCCAGCATTGTGGGGGGACAGGGATATAATCAGCCCCAGCATTTT
CASIVGGQGYNQPQHF
>-|TRBJ1-2|-|TRBV19
TGTGCCAGTAGTATAGTTCACAGGGATGCTGGCTACACCTTC
CASSIVHRDAGYTF
>-|TRBJ1-2|-|TRBV5-4
TGTGCCAGCAGCTCCCCGGGGGTCGACCTGAACTATGGCTACACCTTC
CASSSPGVDLNYGYTF
>-|TRBJ1-5|-|TRBV7-9
TGTGCCAGCAGCTTAGTAGGGCAGGGGCATAATCAGCCCCAGCATTTT
CASSLVGQGHNQPQHF
>-|TRBJ2-7|TRBD2|TRBV7-6
TGTGCCAGCAGCCCGCTAGCGGGAGCAACGTCCTACGAGCAGTACTTC
CASSPLAGATSYEQYF
>-|TRBJ1-5|-|TRBV3-1/TRBV3-2
TGTGCCAGCAGCCAAGGTTCCTACAATCAGCCCCAGCATTTT
CASSQGSYNQPQHF
>-|TRBJ1-4|TRBD1|TRBV5-1
TGCGCCAGCAGTTTCGGACAGGGGTCAACTAATGAAAAACTGTTTTTT
CASSFGQGSTNEKLFF
>-|TRBJ2-5|TRBD1|TRBV5-1
TGCGCCAGCAGCTTGACGGGACAGACGCCCGAGACCCAGTACTTC
CASSLTGQTPETQYF
>-|TRBJ2-1|-|TRBV7-3
TGTGCCAGCAGCTTAAATTTAGCGGCCAATGAGCAGTTCTTC
CASSLNLAANEQFF
>-|TRBJ1-6|-|TRBV7-2
TGTGCCAGCAGCTTAGAGCTTCTAGGCTCACCCCTCCACTTT
CASSLELLGSPLHF
>-|TRBJ1-1|-|TRBV25-1
TGTGCCAGCAGTGAATTACCAGGACTGCTTGGGGAAGCTTTCTTT
CASSELPGLLGEAFF
>few|TRBJ2-3|TRBD2|TRBV7-3
TGTGCCAGCAGCCTAGCGGGAGGAGGGGCAGATACGCAGTATTTT
CASSLAGGGADTQYF
>-|TRBJ2-7|-|TRBV3-1/TRBV3-2
TGTGCCAGCAGCCAAGAACAGGGAGCCTACGAGCAGTACTTC
CASSQEQGAYEQYF
>few|TRBJ2-7|TRBD2|TRBV19
TGTGCCACCCGGACTAGCGGGAGCTCCTACGAGCAGTACTTC
CATRTSGSSYEQYF
>-|TRBJ2-7|-|TRBV5-1
TGCGCCAGCAGCTTGGGGAGGGCCCCCCGCCGTTACGAGCAGTACTTC
CASSLGRAPRRYEQYF
>-|TRBJ1-2|-|TRBV10-3
TGTGCCATCAGTGACCAGACAGTGTCCTATGGCTACACCTTC
CAISDQTVSYGYTF
>-|TRBJ2-2|TRBD1|TRBV5-1
TGCGCCAGCAGCCCTTGGACAGGAACAAACACCGGGGAGCTGTTTTTT
CASSPWTGTNTGELFF
>once|TRBJ1-2|-|TRBV7-9
TGTGCCAGCAGCTTAGATACTAACCTCTATGGCTACACCTTC
CASSLDTNLYGYTF
>-|TRBJ2-5|TRBD1|TRBV30
TGTGCCTGGAGTGCCCCGGACAGGGAGAGGGAGACCCAGTACTTC
CAWSAPDRERETQYF